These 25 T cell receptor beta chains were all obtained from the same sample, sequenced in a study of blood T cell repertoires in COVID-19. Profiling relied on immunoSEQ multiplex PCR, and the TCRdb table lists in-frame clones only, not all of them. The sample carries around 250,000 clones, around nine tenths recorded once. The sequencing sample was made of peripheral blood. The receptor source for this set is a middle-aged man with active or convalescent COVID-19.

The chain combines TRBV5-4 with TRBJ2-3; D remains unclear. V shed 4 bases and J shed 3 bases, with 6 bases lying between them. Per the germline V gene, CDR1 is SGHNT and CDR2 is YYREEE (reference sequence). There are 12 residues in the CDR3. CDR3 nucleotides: TGTGCCAGCAGCCCCAGGACAGATACGCAGTATTTT. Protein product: CASSPRTDTQYF. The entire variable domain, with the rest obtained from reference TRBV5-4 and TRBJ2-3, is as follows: ETGVTQSPTHLIKTRGQQVTLRCSSQSGHNTVSWYQQALGQGPQFIFQYYREEENGRGNFPPRFSGLQFPNYSSELNVNALELDDSALYLCASSPRTDTQYFGPGTRLTVL.

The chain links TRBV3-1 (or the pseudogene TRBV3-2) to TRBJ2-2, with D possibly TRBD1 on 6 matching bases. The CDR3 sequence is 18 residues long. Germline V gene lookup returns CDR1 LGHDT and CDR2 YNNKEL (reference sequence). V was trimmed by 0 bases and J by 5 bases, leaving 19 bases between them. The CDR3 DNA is TGTGCCAGCAGCCAAGAGGGGTACAGGGTAGGGGTGACCGGGGAGCTGTTTTTT. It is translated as CASSQEGYRVGVTGELFF.

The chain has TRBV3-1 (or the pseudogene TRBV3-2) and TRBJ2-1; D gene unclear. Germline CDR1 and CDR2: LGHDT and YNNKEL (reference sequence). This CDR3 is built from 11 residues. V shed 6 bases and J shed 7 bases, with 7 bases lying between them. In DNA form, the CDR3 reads TGTGCCAGCAGACAGACGAATGAGCAGTTCTTC. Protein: CASRQTNEQFF.

The CDR3 loop is CASSLVAGGEAFF. The CDR3 DNA reads as TGCGCCAGCAGCTTGGTGGCAGGGGGCGAGGCTTTCTTT. The rearrangement joins TRBV5-1 to TRBJ1-1; 8 bases agree with TRBD1. V was pared by 0 bases and J by 11 bases, with 6 bases of the junction left unmatched. There are 13 residues in the CDR3. CDR1 SGHRS and CDR2 YFSETQ come from the germline V gene.

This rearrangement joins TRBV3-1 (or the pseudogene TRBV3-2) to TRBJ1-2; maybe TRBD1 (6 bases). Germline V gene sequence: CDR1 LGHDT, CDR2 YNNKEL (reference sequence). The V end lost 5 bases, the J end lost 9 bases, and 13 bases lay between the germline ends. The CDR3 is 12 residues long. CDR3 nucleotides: TGTGCCAGCAGCGTGAAACAGGGAAGCTACACCTTC. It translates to CASSVKQGSYTF.

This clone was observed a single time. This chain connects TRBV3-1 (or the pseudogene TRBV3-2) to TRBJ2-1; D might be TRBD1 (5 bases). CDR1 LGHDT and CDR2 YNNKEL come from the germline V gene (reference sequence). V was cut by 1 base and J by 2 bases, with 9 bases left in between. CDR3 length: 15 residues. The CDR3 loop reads CASSQGQPTYNEQFF. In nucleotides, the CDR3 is TGTGCCAGCAGCCAAGGACAGCCCACCTACAATGAGCAGTTCTTC.

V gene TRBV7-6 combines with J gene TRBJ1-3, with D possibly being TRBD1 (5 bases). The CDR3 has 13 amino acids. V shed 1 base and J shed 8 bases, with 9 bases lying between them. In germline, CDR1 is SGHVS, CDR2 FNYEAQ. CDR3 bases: TGTGCCAGCAGCTTAGAAGCGGGGGACACCATATATTTT. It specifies CASSLEAGDTIYF.

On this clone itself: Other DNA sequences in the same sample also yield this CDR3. CDR3 sequence (DNA): TGTGCCAGCAGTTATAGTGGGACAGGGTCCTACGAGCAGTACTTC. This codes for CASSYSGTGSYEQYF. This chain uses TRBV6-5 with TRBJ2-7; 9 bases map to TRBD1. V lost 3 bases, J lost 1 base, and 4 bases stayed unmatched. The CDR3 runs to 15 residues. Germline values: CDR1 MNHEY, CDR2 SVGAGI.

CDR3 sequence: CASSPLAGREQYF. DNA of the CDR3: TGTGCCAGCAGTCCTCTAGCGGGGCGCGAGCAGTACTTC. The V call is TRBV2, the J call TRBJ2-7, with 9 bases fitting TRBD2. The V segment lost 5 bases and the J segment 6 bases; nucleotides outside the gene matches: 5. From germline, CDR1 is SNHLY and CDR2 FYNNEI. The CDR3 is 13 amino acids.

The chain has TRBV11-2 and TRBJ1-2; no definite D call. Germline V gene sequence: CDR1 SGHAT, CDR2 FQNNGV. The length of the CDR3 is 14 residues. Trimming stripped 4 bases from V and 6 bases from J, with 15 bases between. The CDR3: CASSSRLGSDGYTF. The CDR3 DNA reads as TGTGCCAGCAGCTCTCGGCTAGGGAGCGATGGCTACACCTTC.

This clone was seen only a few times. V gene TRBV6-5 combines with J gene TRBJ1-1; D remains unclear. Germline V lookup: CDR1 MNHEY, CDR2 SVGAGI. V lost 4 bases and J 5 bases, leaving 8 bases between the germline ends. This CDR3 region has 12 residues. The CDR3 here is CASSSRDTEAFF. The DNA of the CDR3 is TGTGCCAGCAGTTCCCGGGATACTGAAGCTTTCTTT.

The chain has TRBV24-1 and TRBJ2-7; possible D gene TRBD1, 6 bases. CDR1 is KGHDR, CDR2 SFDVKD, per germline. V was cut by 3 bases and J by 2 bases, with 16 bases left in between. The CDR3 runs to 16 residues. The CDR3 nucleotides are TGTGCCACCAGTGATGAAGGGACAACCCTAACCTACGAGCAGTACTTC. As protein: CATSDEGTTLTYEQYF.

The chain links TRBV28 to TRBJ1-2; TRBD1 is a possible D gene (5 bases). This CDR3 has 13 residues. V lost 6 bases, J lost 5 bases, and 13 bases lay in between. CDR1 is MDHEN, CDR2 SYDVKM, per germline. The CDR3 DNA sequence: TGTGCCAGCAGACCAACAGGTCTATATGGCTACACCTTC. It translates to CASRPTGLYGYTF.

CDR3 protein: CASSQGSGRAYNEQFF. The CDR3, as DNA: TGTGCCAGCAGCCAAGGTTCCGGGAGGGCGTACAATGAGCAGTTCTTC. The V call is TRBV4-2, the J call TRBJ2-1; 8 positions match TRBD2. J gave up 4 bases and V 1 base, and 6 bases lay outside the gene matches. The CDR3 loop spans 16 amino acids. CDR1 and CDR2 (germline): LGHNA, YNFKEQ.

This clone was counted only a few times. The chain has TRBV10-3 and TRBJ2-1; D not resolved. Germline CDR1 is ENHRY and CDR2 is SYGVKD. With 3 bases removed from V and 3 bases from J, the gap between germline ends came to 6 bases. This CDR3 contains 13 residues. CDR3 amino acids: CAISDPDYNEQFF. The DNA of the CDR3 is TGTGCCATCAGTGACCCAGACTACAATGAGCAGTTCTTC.

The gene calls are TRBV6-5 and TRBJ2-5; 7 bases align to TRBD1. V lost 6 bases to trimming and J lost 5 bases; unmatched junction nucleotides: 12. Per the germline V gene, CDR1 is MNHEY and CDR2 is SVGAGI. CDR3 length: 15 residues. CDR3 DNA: TGTGCCAGCAGGACCCCCAGGGGGTTTGATGAGACCCAGTACTTC. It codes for CASRTPRGFDETQYF.

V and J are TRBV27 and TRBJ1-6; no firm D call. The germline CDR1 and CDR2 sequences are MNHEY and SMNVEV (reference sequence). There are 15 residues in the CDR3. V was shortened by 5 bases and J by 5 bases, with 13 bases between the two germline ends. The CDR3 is CASSQNSGNNSPLHF. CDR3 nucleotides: TGTGCCAGCAGTCAAAACTCGGGTAATAATTCACCCCTCCACTTT.

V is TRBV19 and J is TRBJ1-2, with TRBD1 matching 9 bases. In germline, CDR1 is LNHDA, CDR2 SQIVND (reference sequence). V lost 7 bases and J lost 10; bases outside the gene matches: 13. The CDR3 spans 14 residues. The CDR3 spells CASKHDDRGTDYTF. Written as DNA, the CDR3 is TGTGCCAGTAAGCACGACGACAGGGGGACTGACTACACCTTC.

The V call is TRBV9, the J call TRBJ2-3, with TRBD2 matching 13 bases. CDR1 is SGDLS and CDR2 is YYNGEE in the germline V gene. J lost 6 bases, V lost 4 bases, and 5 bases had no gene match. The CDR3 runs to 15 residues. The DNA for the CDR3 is TGTGCCAGCAGCCTACTAGCGGGGGGGCAGGATACGCAGTATTTT. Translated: CASSLLAGGQDTQYF.

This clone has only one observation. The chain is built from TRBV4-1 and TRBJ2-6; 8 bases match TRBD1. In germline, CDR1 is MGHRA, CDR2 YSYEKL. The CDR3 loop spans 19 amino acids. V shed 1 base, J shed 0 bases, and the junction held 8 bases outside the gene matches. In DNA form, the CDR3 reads TGCGCCAGCAGCCAAGCGGCGGGACAGGAGTACTCTGGGGCCAACGTCCTGACTTTC. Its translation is CASSQAAGQEYSGANVLTF.

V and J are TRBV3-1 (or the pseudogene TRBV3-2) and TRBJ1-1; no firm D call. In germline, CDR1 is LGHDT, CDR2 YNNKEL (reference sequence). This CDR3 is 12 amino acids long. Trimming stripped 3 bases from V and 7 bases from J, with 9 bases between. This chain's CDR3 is CASSHASVEAFF. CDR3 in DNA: TGTGCCAGCAGCCACGCGTCGGTTGAAGCTTTCTTT.

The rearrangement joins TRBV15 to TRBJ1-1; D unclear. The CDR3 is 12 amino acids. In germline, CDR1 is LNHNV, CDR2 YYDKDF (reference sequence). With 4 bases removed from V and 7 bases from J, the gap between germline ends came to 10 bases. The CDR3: CATSTIHSEAFF. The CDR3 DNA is TGTGCCACCAGCACGATCCACAGTGAAGCTTTCTTT. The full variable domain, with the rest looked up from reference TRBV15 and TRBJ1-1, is DAMVIQNPRYQVTQFGKPVTLSCSQTLNHNVMYWYQQKSSQAPKLLFHYYDKDFNNEADTPDNFQSRRPNTSFCFLDIRSPGLGDTAMYLCATSTIHSEAFFGQGTRLTVV.

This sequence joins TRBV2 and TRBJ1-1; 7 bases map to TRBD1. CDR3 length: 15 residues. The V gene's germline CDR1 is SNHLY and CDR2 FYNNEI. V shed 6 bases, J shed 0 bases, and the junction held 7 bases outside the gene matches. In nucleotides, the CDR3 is TGTGCCAGCAGAAACAGGGGACATCTGAACACTGAAGCTTTCTTT. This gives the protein CASRNRGHLNTEAFF.

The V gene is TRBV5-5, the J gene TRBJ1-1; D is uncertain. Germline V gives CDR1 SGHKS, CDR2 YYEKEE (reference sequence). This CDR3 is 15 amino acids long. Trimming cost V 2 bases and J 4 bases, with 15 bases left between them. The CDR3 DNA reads TGTGCCAGCAGCTTCACCTTGACACTGGGCACTGAAGCTTTCTTT. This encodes CASSFTLTLGTEAFF.

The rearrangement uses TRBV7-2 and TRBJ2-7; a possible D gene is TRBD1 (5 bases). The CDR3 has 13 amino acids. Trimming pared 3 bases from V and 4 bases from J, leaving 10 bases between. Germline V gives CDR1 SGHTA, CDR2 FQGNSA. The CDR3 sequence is CASSLATGYEQYF. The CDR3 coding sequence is TGTGCCAGCAGCTTGGCAACAGGTTACGAGCAGTACTTC.